These 21 T cell receptor beta chains came from one sample sequenced in a study of T cell responses to AZD1222 COVID-19 vaccine. Assay used: immunoSEQ multiplex PCR; TCRdb lists only in-frame clones, some missing. The sample shows approximately 110,000 clones, about 87% of them seen only once. The starting material was peripheral blood, obtained on day 0 of AZD1222 vaccination. Receptor source: an adult in good health.

V and J are TRBV6-5 and TRBJ2-1; D tentatively reads TRBD1 or TRBD2 (5 bases each). Germline V gene lookup returns CDR1 MNHEY and CDR2 SVGAGI. Trimming cost V 10 bases and J 1 base, with 17 bases left between them. This CDR3 spans 15 amino acids. In nucleotides, the CDR3 is TGTGCCACGGGACGGGGAGCGATATCCTACAATGAGCAGTTCTTC. Protein product: CATGRGAISYNEQFF.

The chain uses TRBV28 and TRBJ2-5, with 7 bases lining up with TRBD2. The CDR3 runs 14 residues. Per germline, CDR1 MDHEN and CDR2 SYDVKM. Trimming cost V 7 bases and J 6 bases; bases outside gene matches: 11. The DNA for the CDR3 is TGTGCCAGCACCCTTATTGGGGGGGAAAAGACCCAGTACTTC. Its translation: CASTLIGGEKTQYF.

The chain links TRBV3-1 (or the pseudogene TRBV3-2) to TRBJ2-4; D may be TRBD1 (5 bases). Germline V gives CDR1 LGHDT, CDR2 YNNKEL (reference sequence). The CDR3 extends over 15 amino acids. V shed 8 bases and J shed 1 base, with 15 bases lying between them. The CDR3: CASGPAGNAKNIQYF. The CDR3 DNA sequence: TGTGCCAGCGGACCAGCAGGGAACGCCAAAAACATTCAGTACTTC.

V usage is TRBV3-1 (or the pseudogene TRBV3-2) and J usage is TRBJ1-1, with D hard to call. Between the trimmed V and J ends, which lost 3 bases and 11 bases, there was a span of 13 bases. CDR1 LGHDT and CDR2 YNNKEL come from the germline V gene (reference sequence). This CDR3 comprises 12 residues. CDR3 residues: CASSQLPLTAFF. In nucleotides, the CDR3 is TGTGCCAGCAGCCAGTTACCACTGACGGCTTTCTTT.

This chain links TRBV13 with TRBJ2-1, with 10 nucleotides matching TRBD2. This CDR3 spans 16 amino acids. V was pared by 5 bases and J by 4 bases, with 8 bases of the junction left unmatched. Germline CDR1 and CDR2: PRHDT and FYEKMQ (reference sequence). The chain's CDR3 is CASSPSTAGGYNEQFF. The CDR3 DNA sequence: TGTGCCAGCAGCCCCTCGACAGCGGGGGGGTACAATGAGCAGTTCTTC.

The V gene is TRBV18, the J gene TRBJ2-3; D gene ambiguous. V dropped 3 bases and J dropped 2 bases, with 6 bases sitting between them. CDR3 size: 13 residues. Germline CDR1 reads KGHSH; CDR2 reads LQKENI. CDR3 region: CASSPVDTDTQYF. CDR3 nucleotides: TGTGCCAGCTCACCCGTCGACACAGATACGCAGTATTTT.

The chain has TRBV18 and TRBJ1-1; 7 bases align to TRBD1. The CDR3 is 14 residues long. V dropped 4 bases and J dropped 0; count of bases not matched to a gene: 2. Germline assignment: CDR1 KGHSH and CDR2 LQKENI. The CDR3 reads CASSQGTVNTEAFF. CDR3 DNA: TGTGCCAGCTCACAAGGGACAGTGAACACTGAAGCTTTCTTT.

The gene calls are TRBV4-2 and TRBJ2-2; the D gene could be TRBD1 or TRBD2 (5 bases each). The V gene's germline CDR1 is LGHNA and CDR2 YNFKEQ. Trimming took 2 bases from V and 4 from J, leaving 14 bases between them. The CDR3 runs 16 residues. The DNA for the CDR3 is TGTGCCAGCAGCCAAACGTCTCGGGGCCTCACCGGGGAGCTGTTTTTT. Its protein product is CASSQTSRGLTGELFF.

The sample holds one count of this clone. The V and J genes are TRBV19 and TRBJ1-1; TRBD1 agrees at 7 bases. This CDR3 is 14 amino acids long. V lost 6 bases and J lost 0; bases outside the gene matches: 4. CDR1 is LNHDA and CDR2 is SQIVND in the germline V gene (reference sequence). In nucleotides, the CDR3 is TGTGCCAGTAGCCAGGGACAGATGAACACTGAAGCTTTCTTT. Protein sequence: CASSQGQMNTEAFF.

The V call is TRBV4-1, the J call TRBJ1-2; D remains ambiguous. CDR3 length: 13 amino acids. The germline V and J ends were trimmed by 1 base and 4 bases, with 7 bases remaining between them. CDR1 MGHRA and CDR2 YSYEKL come from the germline V gene. The CDR3 spells CASSQGSTYGYTF. CDR3 DNA: TGCGCCAGCAGCCAAGGGTCTACCTATGGCTACACCTTC.

The genes are TRBV6-6 and TRBJ1-1; 7 bases are shared with TRBD1. In germline, CDR1 is MNHNY, CDR2 SVGAGI (reference sequence). Trimming removed 6 bases from V and 3 bases from J; junction bases left unmatched: 7. The CDR3 is 14 residues long. The CDR3 DNA reads as TGTGCCAGCAGCTACAGGGGAGGCGACACTGAAGCTTTCTTT. It yields the protein CASSYRGGDTEAFF.

The genes are TRBV7-9 and TRBJ1-6, with 7 bases matching TRBD1. The CDR3 runs 14 residues. Germline CDR1 and CDR2: SEHNR and FQNEAQ (reference sequence). The V segment lost 5 bases and the J segment 9 bases; nucleotides outside the gene matches: 7. CDR3 region: CASSPDRVSSPLHF. CDR3 DNA: TGTGCCAGCAGCCCCGACAGGGTCTCTTCACCCCTCCACTTT.

The chain recombines TRBV27 with TRBJ2-7; TRBD2 matches 7 bases. Germline-derived CDR1 and CDR2 are MNHEY and SMNVEV (reference sequence). The CDR3 has 13 residues. V trimming: 4 bases; J trimming: 6 bases; junction bases outside the gene matches: 6. The CDR3 is CASSSPGGTEQYF. CDR3 nucleotides: TGTGCCAGCAGTTCTCCGGGAGGAACCGAGCAGTACTTC.

V usage is TRBV15 and J usage is TRBJ2-1, with 9 bases matching TRBD2. Looked up from germline, CDR1 is LNHNV and CDR2 is YYDKDF (reference sequence). This CDR3 region has 16 residues. V dropped 0 bases and J dropped 6; count of bases not matched to a gene: 6. CDR3 region: CATSRDRASGVNEQFF. For the CDR3, the DNA is TGTGCCACCAGCAGAGATCGGGCTAGCGGGGTCAATGAGCAGTTCTTC.

The V gene is TRBV11-2, the J gene TRBJ1-6; D remains ambiguous. Trimming left V 3 bases short and J 4 bases short, with 10 bases between. This CDR3 is 15 amino acids long. Germline CDR1 is SGHAT and CDR2 is FQNNGV. CDR3 DNA: TGTGCCAGCAGCTTTGGCAGTGCATATAATTCACCCCTCCACTTT. Its protein product is CASSFGSAYNSPLHF.

The CDR3 nucleotides are TGTGCCAGCAGCTTAGCCTCTAGCCTTAACACCGGGGAGCTGTTTTTT. This sequence encodes CASSLASSLNTGELFF. The genes are TRBV7-3 and TRBJ2-2, with D possibly being TRBD2 (5 bases). This CDR3 has 16 residues. Per the germline V gene, CDR1 is SGHTA and CDR2 is FQGTGA. Trimming pared 2 bases from V and 2 bases from J, leaving 12 bases between.

V and J are TRBV27 and TRBJ2-2, with D tentatively TRBD2 (5 bases). Germline values: CDR1 MNHEY, CDR2 SMNVEV (reference sequence). The CDR3 runs to 13 residues. The V end was cut by 7 bases, the J end by 6 bases, with 12 bases between. CDR3 nucleotide sequence: TGTGCCAGCACCCAAGCGGCTGCCGGGGAGCTGTTTTTT. Protein product: CASTQAAAGELFF.

J is TRBJ2-1 and V is TRBV9; D might be TRBD1 or TRBD2, each matching 6 bases. Germline CDR1 and CDR2: SGDLS and YYNGEE. The CDR3 spans 15 residues. Trimming left V 0 bases short and J 2 bases short, with 9 bases between. This chain's CDR3 is CASSVDGGPYNEQFF. The CDR3 nucleotides read TGTGCCAGCAGCGTAGACGGGGGCCCCTACAATGAGCAGTTCTTC.

This chain joins TRBV11-2 and TRBJ2-3; D is ambiguous. V was cut by 3 bases and J by 1 base, with 17 bases left in between. The germline CDR1 and CDR2 sequences are SGHAT and FQNNGV. The CDR3 has 17 amino acids. The DNA of the CDR3 is TGTGCCAGCAGCTTCACCGGGTCTCCCGTTCGCACAGATACGCAGTATTTT. This codes for CASSFTGSPVRTDTQYF.

The chain is built from TRBV21-1 and TRBJ1-5. TRBV21-1 is a listed pseudogene. CDR3 length: 16 amino acids. Here the CDR3 reads CASSAAEGYSNQPQHF. CDR3 DNA sequence: TGTGCCAGCAGCGCCGCAGAGGGATATAGCAATCAGCCCCAGCATTTT.

The chain links TRBV5-1 to TRBJ1-3; TRBD1 matches at 7 bases. Germline loops: CDR1 SGHRS, CDR2 YFSETQ. CDR3 length: 16 residues. Trimming took 3 bases from V and 3 from J; bases not matched to a gene: 9. Here the CDR3 reads CASSSGNTGVGNTIYF. CDR3 nucleotide sequence: TGCGCCAGCAGCTCGGGGAATACAGGGGTTGGAAACACCATATATTTT.